This entry describes one TCR beta chain. This clonotype was detected ten times or more. Its recognized antigen is unknown. Base qualities are missing; no much larger clone stands one base away. This sample stems from a study of T cell repertoires in cytomegalovirus infection (dated by TCRdb to between 2018 and 2021). About the full investigation: Donor HLA type was relevant to the analysis, as public TCR beta signatures indicated carriage of CMV infection together with the matching HLA type.

The germline V gene sets CDR1 to SGHTA and CDR2 to FQGTGA. CDR3 length: 15 amino acids, cysteine to phenylalanine. The kept DNA is CDR3 alone, 45 bases in frame from the first base. V is cut back by 4 bases and J by 5 bases, with 6 bases in the junction unmatched. Points the paper makes about the study in general: In both this cohort and an independent cohort of several hundred donors, the cumulative frequency of public TCR beta family members distinguished carriers of CMV infection plus the relevant HLA type. The ex vivo response was dominated by HLA-C-restricted CMV-specific TCR beta clonotypes, which also provided the single most frequent clonotype in two of eight donors.

The sequencer listed for this sample is Illumina HiSeq 1500. TCRdb applied fastp at Q25 and MiXCR to the public reads, then kept only in-frame beta chains. Identical CDR3 protein sequences are pooled into one entry, listed with their most common genes and DNA. In all, the sample holds roughly 140,000 distinct CDR3 sequences, and roughly a quarter of those were seen once. The ten most abundant clones make up roughly 9.7% of the sample. The chain was built from TRBV7-3 and TRBJ2-3; TRBD2 agrees with 10 junctional bases. Sequences were obtained from PBMCs. The sequence was obtained from a human donor in good health (CMV status not recorded). Some clones in this sample may be carry-over from other donors' samples. DNA sequence: TGTGCCAGCAGCTCCGGGGGACTAGCGCTAGATACGCAGTATTTT. Its coded protein is CASSSGGLALDTQYF.